These 26 T cell receptor beta chains came from one sample sequenced in a study of vaccination effects on CD4 cells after COVID-19. Sequencing followed a ViraFEST assay step that expanded antigen-specific CD4+ T cells with viral peptide pools. CD4+ T cell isolation took place after 10 days of culture. Each person got two doses of an mRNA SARS-CoV-2 vaccine, BNT162b2 or mRNA-1273. These receptors lack a known antigen. Here immunoSEQ multiplex PCR was the method, and the copy in TCRdb shows in-frame clones only, minus some. The table lists over 25,000 clones, about 80% of them singletons. The sample was CD4+ T cells from PBMCs cultured with SARS-CoV-2 spike peptides, taken after COVID-19 vaccination. These receptors all come from a human donor who received a COVID-19 vaccine. Some clones in this sample may be carry-over from other donors' samples.

This rearrangement joins TRBV10-3 to TRBJ1-5; TRBD1 matches at 8 bases. The CDR3 contains 16 residues. Trimming cost V 3 bases and J 5 bases; bases outside gene matches: 9. Germline-derived CDR1 and CDR2 are ENHRY and SYGVKD. The CDR3 DNA reads as TGTGCCATCAGTGATCCGAGACAGGGGAACGATCAGCCCCAGCATTTT. Protein sequence: CAISDPRQGNDQPQHF.

This CDR3 reads CASSPTGSTEAFF. The CDR3 DNA follows: TGTGCCAGCAGCCCAACAGGGAGCACTGAAGCTTTCTTT. J is TRBJ1-1 and V is TRBV7-3; D possibly corresponds to TRBD1 (6 bases). Germline loops: CDR1 SGHTA, CDR2 FQGTGA. The CDR3 is 13 residues long. Trimming shortened V by 5 bases and J by 4 bases, and 11 bases separated the two germline ends. Full variable domain (remainder filled in from reference TRBV7-3 and TRBJ1-1): GAGVSQTPSNKVTEKGKYVELRCDPISGHTALYWYRQSLGQGPEFLIYFQGTGAADDSGLPNDRFFAVRPEGSVSTLKIQRTERGDSAVYLCASSPTGSTEAFFGQGTRLTVV.

V and J are TRBV7-2 and TRBJ1-2, with D uncertain. Between the trimmed V and J ends, which lost 5 bases and 0 bases, there was a span of 19 bases. This CDR3 is built from 17 residues. The V gene's germline CDR1 is SGHTA and CDR2 FQGNSA. The CDR3 region has the DNA TGTGCCAGCAGCCCCCAGGTCGGGGTGCACCCTAACTATGGCTACACCTTC. Encoded protein: CASSPQVGVHPNYGYTF.

This chain uses TRBV3-1 (or the pseudogene TRBV3-2) with TRBJ2-5; no definite D call. Trimming took 4 bases from V and 4 from J, leaving 4 bases between them. The germline V gene has CDR1 LGHDT and CDR2 YNNKEL (reference sequence). The CDR3 is made up of 11 amino acids. DNA for the CDR3: TGTGCCAGCAGCCGGGCAGAGACCCAGTACTTC. Translation: CASSRAETQYF.

The V call is TRBV30, the J call TRBJ2-3, with D unresolved. The CDR3 loop spans 12 amino acids. Trimming cost V 3 bases and J 1 base, with 5 bases left between them. Germline CDR1 reads GTSNPN; CDR2 reads SVGIG (reference sequence). The CDR3 sequence: CAWSRRTDTQYF. The DNA of the CDR3 is TGTGCCTGGAGCCGACGCACAGATACGCAGTATTTT. Filled out from reference TRBV30 and TRBJ2-3, the complete variable domain reads SQTIHQWPATLVQPVGSPLSLECTVEGTSNPNLYWYRQAAGRGLQLLFYSVGIGQISSEVPQNLSASRPQDRQFILSSKKLLLSDSGFYLCAWSRRTDTQYFGPGTRLTVL.

Details on this clone: One end of the junction fails to match germline, which may point to a read error. The J gene is TRBJ1-1, the V gene TRBV29-1; 7 bases map to TRBD1. Germline V gene lookup returns CDR1 SQVTM and CDR2 ANQGSEA. This CDR3 has 12 amino acids. The CDR3 region is CRVGQANTEAFF. The CDR3 bases are TGCAGGGTTGGACAGGCCAACACTGAAGCTTTCTTT.

The V and J genes are TRBV5-1 and TRBJ1-1, with 10 bases aligning to TRBD1. V lost 4 bases, J lost 5 bases, and 11 bases stayed unmatched. This CDR3 has 16 residues. Germline CDR1 and CDR2: SGHRS and YFSETQ. CDR3 in amino acids: CASSITGTGVGTEAFF. As DNA, the CDR3 is TGCGCCAGCAGCATCACCGGGACAGGGGTCGGGACTGAAGCTTTCTTT.

The chain employs TRBV4-1 and TRBJ1-1, with D possibly matching TRBD1 (6 bases). The CDR3 sequence is 14 residues long. The V gene's germline CDR1 is MGHRA and CDR2 YSYEKL. V was shortened by 1 base and J by 4 bases, with 10 bases between the two germline ends. The DNA for the CDR3 is TGCGCCAGCAGCCAAGTGACAGGAGTCACTGAAGCTTTCTTT. Translating it yields CASSQVTGVTEAFF.

The chain carries TRBV2 and TRBJ2-7; D is uncertain. Trimming cost V 4 bases and J 3 bases, with 10 bases left between them. This CDR3 is built from 13 residues. Germline CDR1 is SNHLY and CDR2 is FYNNEI. The CDR3 nucleotides are TGTGCCAGCAGTGTGGGCAGAGACTACGAGCAGTACGTC. It specifies CASSVGRDYEQYV.

J is TRBJ2-7 and V is TRBV3-1 (or the pseudogene TRBV3-2), with 11 nucleotides matching TRBD2. The V gene end was trimmed by 9 bases and the J gene end by 7 bases; junction bases not matched to a gene: 11. Germline V gene data show CDR1 as LGHDT and CDR2 as YNNKEL (reference sequence). The length of the CDR3 is 14 residues. The CDR3 nucleotides are TGTGCCAGGAAGAATAGCGGGGGGGCCCGGGAGCAGTACGTC. The encoded protein is CARKNSGGAREQYV.

This clone has just one count. This chain connects TRBV27 to TRBJ2-3, with 7 bases aligning to TRBD2. This CDR3 is built from 15 residues. After removal of 6 bases from V and 2 bases from J, the junction contained 8 bases not matched to a gene. Germline CDR1 and CDR2: MNHEY and SMNVEV (reference sequence). In DNA form, the CDR3 reads TGTGCCAGCAGCCACCAGCGGGGACTCACAGATACGCAGTATTTT. This gives the protein CASSHQRGLTDTQYF.

The chain combines TRBV3-1 (or the pseudogene TRBV3-2) with TRBJ2-3; TRBD2 aligns across 13 bases. The CDR3 sequence is 17 residues long. Germline V gene sequence: CDR1 LGHDT, CDR2 YNNKEL (reference sequence). The V gene end was trimmed by 4 bases and the J gene end by 5 bases; junction bases not matched to a gene: 9. The CDR3 DNA is TGTGCCAGCAGCCTGACTAGCGGGGGGCCACGCGGAGATACGCAGTATTTT. Translation: CASSLTSGGPRGDTQYF.

The CDR3 spells CASSLGPEAFF. The CDR3 DNA is TGTGCCAGCAGCTTGGGGCCTGAAGCTTTCTTT. V and J are TRBV5-6 and TRBJ1-1; D is undetermined. V lost 0 bases and J 6 bases, leaving 3 bases between the germline ends. The CDR3 runs to 11 residues. From germline, CDR1 is SGHDT and CDR2 YYEEEE.

V usage is TRBV7-9 and J usage is TRBJ2-2; D is tentatively TRBD1 or TRBD2 (5 bases each). The CDR3 covers 14 residues. The ends were cut back, 10 bases at V and 2 bases at J, with 14 bases in the middle. Germline V gene data show CDR1 as SEHNR and CDR2 as FQNEAQ (reference sequence). CDR3 protein: CATDGALNTGELFF. DNA of the CDR3: TGTGCCACCGACGGGGCACTAAACACCGGGGAGCTGTTTTTT.

V is TRBV3-1 (or the pseudogene TRBV3-2) and J is TRBJ2-2; D unresolved. The CDR3 extends over 14 amino acids. Germline CDR1 LGHDT, CDR2 YNNKEL (reference sequence). The V end was cut by 9 bases, the J end by 0 bases, with 11 bases between. The CDR3 DNA is TGTGCCAGTACTGTACAGCCGAACACCGGGGAGCTGTTTTTT. Its protein product is CASTVQPNTGELFF.

The chain is built from TRBV11-3 and TRBJ2-5; the D gene is possibly TRBD1 (6 bases). This CDR3 has 14 residues. Germline CDR1 and CDR2: SGHNT and YENEEA. Between the trimmed V and J ends, which lost 8 bases and 3 bases, there was a span of 16 bases. CDR3 nucleotide sequence: TGTGCCAGCGGCGCACAGGGATGGGAAGAGACCCAGTACTTC. It specifies CASGAQGWEETQYF.

The rearrangement joins TRBV9 to TRBJ1-1, with 11 bases matching TRBD1. Germline V lookup: CDR1 SGDLS, CDR2 YYNGEE. The trim removed 4 bases at V and 3 bases at J, leaving 5 bases unmatched. The CDR3 loop spans 15 amino acids. The CDR3 bases are TGTGCCAGCAGCCCGGGACAGGGGGGATACACTGAAGCTTTCTTT. It encodes CASSPGQGGYTEAFF.

This rearrangement joins TRBV19 to TRBJ1-5, with unresolved D. This CDR3 is built from 12 residues. Trimming shortened V by 2 bases and J by 9 bases, and 8 bases separated the two germline ends. From germline, CDR1 is LNHDA and CDR2 SQIVND (reference sequence). DNA for the CDR3: TGTGCCAGTAGTATAACAAGCTCGCCCCAGCATTTT. Protein: CASSITSSPQHF.

V and J are TRBV9 and TRBJ2-2, with a weak D call TRBD2 (7 bases). Germline CDR1 SGDLS, CDR2 YYNGEE. The CDR3 loop spans 15 amino acids. V gave up 4 bases and J gave up 4 bases, with 14 bases separating them. CDR3 residues: CASSSRGAITGELFF. The CDR3 DNA follows: TGTGCCAGCAGCTCCCGGGGGGCCATCACCGGGGAGCTGTTTTTT. The full variable domain, its missing parts supplied by reference TRBV9 and TRBJ2-2, is DSGVTQTPKHLITATGQRVTLRCSPRSGDLSVYWYQQSLDQGLQFLIQYYNGEERAKGNILERFSAQQFPDLHSELNLSSLELGDSALYFCASSSRGAITGELFFGEGSRLTVL.

This chain connects TRBV7-3 to TRBJ2-3; either TRBD1 or TRBD2 may fit D (5 bases each). V was clipped by 5 bases and J by 1 base, with 16 bases between them. CDR1 is SGHTA and CDR2 is FQGTGA in the germline V gene. The CDR3 totals 16 residues. The CDR3 spells CASSLGLMGGTDTQYF. The CDR3 region has the DNA TGTGCCAGCAGCCTCGGGCTCATGGGGGGCACAGATACGCAGTATTTT. Together with reference TRBV7-3 and TRBJ2-3, the CDR3 gives the full variable domain: GAGVSQTPSNKVTEKGKYVELRCDPISGHTALYWYRQSLGQGPEFLIYFQGTGAADDSGLPNDRFFAVRPEGSVSTLKIQRTERGDSAVYLCASSLGLMGGTDTQYFGPGTRLTVL.

The CDR3 bases are TGTGCCAGCAGTTTACAGGGAAACTATGGCTACACCTTC. Translated, it gives CASSLQGNYGYTF. V is TRBV28 and J is TRBJ1-2, with a weak D call TRBD1 (5 bases). Trimming took 2 bases from V and 2 from J, leaving 6 bases between them. Germline values: CDR1 MDHEN, CDR2 SYDVKM. The CDR3 length is 13 residues.

The V gene is TRBV7-3, the J gene TRBJ2-1, with D possibly matching TRBD1 (6 bases). V was cut by 5 bases and J by 1 base, with 12 bases left in between. Germline CDR1 and CDR2: SGHTA and FQGTGA. This CDR3 has 15 residues. The DNA of the CDR3 is TGTGCCAGCAGCCCACGACAGGCATCCTACAATGAGCAGTTCTTC. Translating gives CASSPRQASYNEQFF.

Written as DNA, the CDR3 is TGTGCCTGGAGTGTAGGCTCAGGGTGGAATCAGCCCCAGCATTTT. The encoded protein is CAWSVGSGWNQPQHF. The V and J genes are TRBV30 and TRBJ1-5; D may be TRBD1 (5 bases). CDR3 length: 15 amino acids. V gave up 0 bases and J gave up 4 bases, with 13 bases separating them. Germline loops: CDR1 GTSNPN, CDR2 SVGIG (reference sequence).

The rearrangement uses TRBV2 and TRBJ1-1; D is unresolved. The CDR3 contains 13 residues. CDR1 is SNHLY, CDR2 FYNNEI, per germline. Trimming took 11 bases from V and 0 from J, leaving 13 bases between them. CDR3 amino acids: CAGRGRLNTEAFF. CDR3 bases: TGTGCCGGTCGAGGGAGATTGAACACTGAAGCTTTCTTT.

The chain employs TRBV28 and TRBJ1-5; D is possibly TRBD1 (5 bases). V gave up 6 bases and J gave up 5 bases, with 14 bases separating them. The CDR3 extends over 14 amino acids. Germline loops: CDR1 MDHEN, CDR2 SYDVKM. The DNA for the CDR3 is TGTGCCAGCAGAGGACACCGGAGAGATCAGCCCCAGCATTTT. Amino acid sequence: CASRGHRRDQPQHF. The whole variable domain, remainder taken from reference TRBV28 and TRBJ1-5, is DVKVTQSSRYLVKRTGEKVFLECVQDMDHENMFWYRQDPGLGLRLIYFSYDVKMKEKGDIPEGYSVSREKKERFSLILESASTNQTSMYLCASRGHRRDQPQHFGDGTRLSIL.

V is TRBV5-8 and J is TRBJ2-5; 14 positions match TRBD2. Germline trimming cut 2 bases from V and 2 bases from J; bases unmatched to any gene: 5. CDR1 and CDR2 (germline): SGHTS, YDEGEE. The CDR3 is 17 residues long. The CDR3 loop reads CASSFGLAGGRQETQYF. The CDR3 DNA reads TGTGCCAGCAGCTTCGGACTAGCGGGGGGCCGACAAGAGACCCAGTACTTC.